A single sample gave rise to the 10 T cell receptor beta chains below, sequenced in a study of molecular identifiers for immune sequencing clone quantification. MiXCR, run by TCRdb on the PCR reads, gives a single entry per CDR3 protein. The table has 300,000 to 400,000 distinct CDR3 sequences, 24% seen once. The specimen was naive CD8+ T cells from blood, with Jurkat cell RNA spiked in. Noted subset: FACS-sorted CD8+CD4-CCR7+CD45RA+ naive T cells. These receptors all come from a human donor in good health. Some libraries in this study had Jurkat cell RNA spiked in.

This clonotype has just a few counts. CDR3 protein: CASSTFGGTEAFF. The CDR3 DNA reads as TGTGCCAGTAGTACCTTCGGGGGAACTGAAGCTTTCTTT. The rearrangement joins TRBV19 to TRBJ1-1; possible D gene TRBD1, 5 bases. V dropped 4 bases and J dropped 5 bases, with 11 bases sitting between them. CDR3 size: 13 residues. In germline, CDR1 is LNHDA, CDR2 SQIVND (reference sequence).

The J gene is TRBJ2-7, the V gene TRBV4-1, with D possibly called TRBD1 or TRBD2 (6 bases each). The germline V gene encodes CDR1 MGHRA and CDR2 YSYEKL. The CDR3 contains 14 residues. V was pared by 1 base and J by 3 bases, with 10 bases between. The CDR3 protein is CASSQAGAGYEQYF. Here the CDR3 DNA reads TGCGCCAGCAGCCAAGCGGGGGCAGGCTACGAGCAGTACTTC.

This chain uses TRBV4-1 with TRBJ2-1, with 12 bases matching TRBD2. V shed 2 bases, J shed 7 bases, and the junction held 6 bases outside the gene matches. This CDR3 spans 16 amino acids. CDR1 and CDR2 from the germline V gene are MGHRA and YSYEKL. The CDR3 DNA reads TGCGCCAGCAGCCAACTACTAGCGGGAGGTAGGAATGAGCAGTTCTTC. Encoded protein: CASSQLLAGGRNEQFF.

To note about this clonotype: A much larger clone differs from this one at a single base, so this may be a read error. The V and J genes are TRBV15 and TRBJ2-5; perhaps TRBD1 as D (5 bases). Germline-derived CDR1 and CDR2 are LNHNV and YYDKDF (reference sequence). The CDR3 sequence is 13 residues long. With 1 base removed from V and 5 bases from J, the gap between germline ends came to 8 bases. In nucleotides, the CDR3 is TGTGCCACCAGCAGAGCGACAGTCGAGACCCAGTACTTC. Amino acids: CATSRATVETQYF.

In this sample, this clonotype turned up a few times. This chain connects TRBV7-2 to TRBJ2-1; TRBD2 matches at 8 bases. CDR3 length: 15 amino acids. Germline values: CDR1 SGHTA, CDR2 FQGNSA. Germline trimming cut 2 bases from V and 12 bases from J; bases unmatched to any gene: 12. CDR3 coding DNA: TGTGCCAGCAGCTTAAGACTAAAGCGGGAGCCCGGGCAGTTCTTC. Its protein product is CASSLRLKREPGQFF.

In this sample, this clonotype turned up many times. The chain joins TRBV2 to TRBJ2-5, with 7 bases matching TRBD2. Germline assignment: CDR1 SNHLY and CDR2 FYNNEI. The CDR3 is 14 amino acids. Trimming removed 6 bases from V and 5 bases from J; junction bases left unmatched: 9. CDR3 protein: CASSDGLGRETQYF. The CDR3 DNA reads TGTGCCAGCAGCGACGGACTAGGTCGCGAGACCCAGTACTTC.

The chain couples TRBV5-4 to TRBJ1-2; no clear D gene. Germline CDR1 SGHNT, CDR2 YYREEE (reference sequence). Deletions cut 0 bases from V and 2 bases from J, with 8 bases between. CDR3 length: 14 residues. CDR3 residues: CASSLGFGNYGYTF. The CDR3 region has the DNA TGTGCCAGCAGCTTGGGGTTCGGAAACTATGGCTACACCTTC.

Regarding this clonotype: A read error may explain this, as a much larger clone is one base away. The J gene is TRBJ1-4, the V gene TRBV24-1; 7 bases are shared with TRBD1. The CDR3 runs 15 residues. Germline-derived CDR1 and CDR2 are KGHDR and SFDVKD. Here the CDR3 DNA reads TGTGCCTCCAGTGTACGGACAGGTGCTAATGAAAAACTGTTTTTT. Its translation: CASSVRTGANEKLFF.

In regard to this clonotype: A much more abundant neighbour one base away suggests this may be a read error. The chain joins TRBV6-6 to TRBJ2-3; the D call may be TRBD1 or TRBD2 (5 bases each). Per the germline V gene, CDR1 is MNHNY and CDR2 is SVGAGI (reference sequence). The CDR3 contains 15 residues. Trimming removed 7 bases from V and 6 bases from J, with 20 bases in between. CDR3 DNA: TGTGCCAGCACTGAGATAGGGGAAGGGGACGATACGCAGTATTTT. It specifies CASTEIGEGDDTQYF.

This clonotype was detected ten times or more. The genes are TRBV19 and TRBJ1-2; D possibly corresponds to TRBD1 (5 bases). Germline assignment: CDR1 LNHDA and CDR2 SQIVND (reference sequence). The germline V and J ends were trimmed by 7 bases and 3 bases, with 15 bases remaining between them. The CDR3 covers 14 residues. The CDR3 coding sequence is TGTGCCAGTACAAGGGGATCAGACTACTATGGCTACACCTTC. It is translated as CASTRGSDYYGYTF.